A single sample gave rise to the 21 T cell receptor beta chains below, sequenced in a study of shared clonotypes between healthy human individuals. Assay used: immunoSEQ multiplex PCR; TCRdb lists only in-frame clones, some missing. The sample consists of about 600,000 clones, approximately 97% of them appearing once. Material for sequencing was naive CD4+ T cells sorted from blood. Subset meaning: CD45RA+ positively selected. The receptors come from a woman aged 30 to 39 in good health.

This clone was picked up a small number of times. The V call is TRBV6-4, the J call TRBJ1-1; a possible D gene is TRBD1 (6 bases). CDR3 length: 13 amino acids. CDR1 is MRHNA, CDR2 SNTAGT, per germline. Between the trimmed V and J ends, which lost 6 bases and 4 bases, there was a span of 12 bases. The DNA for the CDR3 is TGTGCCAGCAGGGTACAGGGAGGCACTGAAGCTTTCTTT. This sequence encodes CASRVQGGTEAFF.

This clone has just one count. The V and J genes are TRBV2 and TRBJ1-1; D unclear. The germline gives CDR1 SNHLY, CDR2 FYNNEI. The CDR3 runs 16 residues. The V and J ends lost 4 bases and 0 bases respectively, with 15 bases between them. The DNA of the CDR3 is TGTGCCAGCAGTGTGGCAGGTGCTCGGATGAACACTGAAGCTTTCTTT. This translates into CASSVAGARMNTEAFF.

This chain uses TRBV15 with TRBJ2-5, with D perhaps TRBD2 (6 bases). The J call may not be correct, given that the DNA end is closer to TRBJ2-7. The length of the CDR3 is 20 residues. The germline V gene encodes CDR1 LNHNV and CDR2 YYDKDF (reference sequence). The CDR3 nucleotides read TGTGCCACCAGCAGACCGCCGGTCGGGGGACCGGGTAAGGTTTCGGGCGAGCAGTACTTC. It encodes CATSRPPVGGPGKVSGEQYF.

This chain connects TRBV5-1 to TRBJ1-1; TRBD1 matches at 7 bases. V was pared by 4 bases and J by 1 base, with 10 bases of the junction left unmatched. The germline V gene encodes CDR1 SGHRS and CDR2 YFSETQ. The CDR3 has 16 residues. The CDR3 DNA reads TGCGCCAGCAGCCCCCACCCCGACAGGGAGAACACTGAAGCTTTCTTT. Translating it yields CASSPHPDRENTEAFF.

The J gene is TRBJ2-1, the V gene TRBV2; 16 nucleotides agree with TRBD2. CDR1 is SNHLY and CDR2 is FYNNEI in the germline V gene. There are 17 residues in the CDR3. The V and J ends lost 5 bases and 3 bases, in that order; junction bases with no gene match: 4. The CDR3 sequence: CASSKGLAGGNYNEQFF. In nucleotides, the CDR3 is TGTGCCAGCAGTAAGGGACTAGCGGGGGGGAACTACAATGAGCAGTTCTTC.

The chain recombines TRBV6-1 with TRBJ1-2, with D unclear. Per germline, CDR1 MNHNS and CDR2 SASEGT. The CDR3 length is 13 residues. V shed 0 bases and J shed 8 bases, with 10 bases lying between them. Here the CDR3 reads CASSEARHVGYTF. The CDR3 bases are TGTGCCAGCAGTGAAGCGCGGCACGTAGGCTACACCTTC.

This chain connects TRBV5-1 to TRBJ2-2; D not resolved. This CDR3 spans 13 amino acids. V lost 4 bases to trimming and J lost 5 bases, with 9 bases between them. CDR1 is SGHRS and CDR2 is YFSETQ in the germline V gene. The CDR3 here is CASSPGLTGELFF. The CDR3 nucleotides read TGCGCCAGCAGCCCCGGGCTGACCGGGGAGCTGTTTTTT.

V is TRBV5-1 and J is TRBJ2-1, with 11 bases lining up with TRBD2. V lost 4 bases, J lost 3 bases, and 6 bases stayed unmatched. In germline, CDR1 is SGHRS, CDR2 YFSETQ. The CDR3 is made up of 16 amino acids. This CDR3 reads CASSHTSGRNYNEQFF. DNA for the CDR3: TGCGCCAGCAGCCATACTAGCGGGAGAAACTACAATGAGCAGTTCTTC.

The V call is TRBV18, the J call TRBJ2-2; D might be TRBD2 (5 bases). CDR3 length: 16 amino acids. Germline CDR1 KGHSH, CDR2 LQKENI. Trimming cost V 2 bases and J 2 bases, with 12 bases left between them. In nucleotides, the CDR3 is TGTGCCAGCTCACCAAGGGCTCGGGGTAACACCGGGGAGCTGTTTTTT. This gives the protein CASSPRARGNTGELFF.

CDR3: CASSPWGQPNQPQHF. CDR3 in DNA: TGTGCCAGCAGTCCCTGGGGACAGCCCAATCAGCCCCAGCATTTT. The chain has TRBV28 and TRBJ1-5; 7 positions agree with TRBD1. Trimming cost V 5 bases and J 3 bases; bases outside gene matches: 7. The length of the CDR3 is 15 residues. Germline lookup yields CDR1 MDHEN and CDR2 SYDVKM.

This sequence joins TRBV27 and TRBJ2-1; 8 bases agree with TRBD2. The CDR3 extends over 17 amino acids. J lost 2 bases, V lost 1 base, and 7 bases had no gene match. Germline assignment: CDR1 MNHEY and CDR2 SMNVEV (reference sequence). The CDR3 spells CASSLFRREVAYNEQFF. The CDR3 DNA reads as TGTGCCAGCAGTTTATTTAGGCGGGAGGTCGCCTACAATGAGCAGTTCTTC.

The chain recombines TRBV10-1 with TRBJ2-1, with TRBD2 matching over 11 bases. This CDR3 region has 15 residues. V lost 4 bases to trimming and J lost 4 bases; unmatched junction nucleotides: 3. The germline CDR1 and CDR2 sequences are WNHNN and SYGVQD (reference sequence). CDR3 region: CASSAIAGGYNEQFF. In DNA form, the CDR3 reads TGCGCCAGCAGTGCTATAGCGGGAGGGTACAATGAGCAGTTCTTC.

The CDR3 spells CASSLVGAAAPQQYF. The CDR3, as DNA: TGTGCCAGCAGCTTAGTAGGAGCAGCGGCCCCACAGCAGTACTTC. The chain employs TRBV11-2 and TRBJ2-7; maybe TRBD2 (5 bases). CDR1 and CDR2 from the germline V gene are SGHAT and FQNNGV. V shed 1 base and J shed 8 bases, with 18 bases lying between them. The CDR3 sequence is 15 residues long.

The chain carries TRBV28 and TRBJ2-2; D call uncertain. Germline loops: CDR1 MDHEN, CDR2 SYDVKM. Deletions cut 3 bases from V and 8 bases from J, with 13 bases between. The CDR3 consists of 14 residues. DNA for the CDR3: TGTGCCAGCAGTTTGGGGAAATGGTCGGGGGAGCTGTTTTTT. Translated, it gives CASSLGKWSGELFF.

V and J are TRBV6-4 and TRBJ1-2; 11 nucleotides line up with TRBD1. The J segment lost 4 bases and the V segment lost 6 bases, leaving 10 bases of the junction unmatched. The CDR3 totals 16 residues. Germline loops: CDR1 MRHNA, CDR2 SNTAGT. The CDR3 loop reads CASSLRTGGKGYGYTF. In DNA form, the CDR3 reads TGTGCCAGCAGCCTCCGGACAGGGGGCAAGGGCTATGGCTACACCTTC.

The chain combines TRBV18 with TRBJ1-5; TRBD1 aligns across 8 bases. Germline CDR1 and CDR2: KGHSH and LQKENI. The length of the CDR3 is 15 residues. Trimming removed 5 bases from V and 7 bases from J; junction bases left unmatched: 10. As DNA, the CDR3 is TGTGCCAGCTCAGCCGGGACAGGCACATGGCAGCCCCAGCATTTT. Its protein is CASSAGTGTWQPQHF.

The rearrangement uses TRBV2 and TRBJ2-7; 8 nucleotides align to TRBD1. Germline V gene sequence: CDR1 SNHLY, CDR2 FYNNEI. The CDR3 loop spans 12 amino acids. The J segment lost 4 bases and the V segment lost 8 bases, leaving 4 bases of the junction unmatched. The CDR3 protein is CASGGQEYEQYF. Here the CDR3 DNA reads TGTGCCAGCGGGGGACAGGAATACGAGCAGTACTTC. The full variable domain, with the rest looked up from reference TRBV2 and TRBJ2-7, is EPEVTQTPSHQVTQMGQEVILRCVPISNHLYFYWYRQILGQKVEFLVSFYNNEISEKSEIFDDQFSVERPDGSNFTLKIRSTKLEDSAMYFCASGGQEYEQYFGPGTRLTVT.

The chain recombines TRBV5-4 with TRBJ2-7, with 11 bases fitting TRBD2. This CDR3 comprises 17 residues. The V and J ends lost 0 bases and 2 bases, in that order; junction bases with no gene match: 7. Germline V CDR1 and CDR2: SGHNT, YYREEE (reference sequence). Here the CDR3 reads CASSLVLLAGVAYEQYF. DNA for the CDR3: TGTGCCAGCAGCTTGGTCTTACTAGCGGGAGTAGCCTACGAGCAGTACTTC.

The V call is TRBV19, the J call TRBJ1-5; possible D gene TRBD1, 6 bases. Germline V gene lookup returns CDR1 LNHDA and CDR2 SQIVND (reference sequence). The CDR3 loop spans 13 amino acids. The V gene lost 6 bases and the J gene lost 10 bases, with 16 bases spanning the gap. CDR3 bases: TGTGCCAGTAGCAGGGGAATGACTTATCCCCAGCATTTT. Encoded protein: CASSRGMTYPQHF.

The count of this clone is one. The CDR3 region is CSAGPERETQYF. DNA for the CDR3: TGCAGCGCCGGACCCGAGCGGGAGACCCAGTACTTC. The V gene is TRBV29-1, the J gene TRBJ2-5; D possibly corresponds to TRBD2 (5 bases). Germline loops: CDR1 SQVTM, CDR2 ANQGSEA. The length of the CDR3 is 12 residues. V gave up 7 bases and J gave up 5 bases, with 14 bases separating them.

The chain is built from TRBV19 and TRBJ2-1; 12 bases match TRBD2. CDR1 and CDR2 from the germline V gene are LNHDA and SQIVND (reference sequence). This CDR3 contains 15 residues. J gave up 4 bases and V 9 bases, and 7 bases lay outside the gene matches. DNA for the CDR3: TGTGCCAGGCTCCTTCTAGCGGGAGGGTACAATGAGCAGTTCTTC. Its translation: CARLLLAGGYNEQFF.